These T cell receptor beta chains were read from a single sample in a study of T cell responses to AZD1222 COVID-19 vaccine. Using immunoSEQ multiplex PCR, the repertoire was profiled, and TCRdb retains in-frame clones only, with some absent. The repertoire holds about 150,000 clones, with 92% as singletons. The sample in question was peripheral blood, obtained 28 days after the second AZD1222 dose. These receptors were collected from an adult who received the AZD1222 COVID-19 vaccine. Both conserved end residues are trimmed from each CDR3.

j_call | v_call | cdr3_aa
TRBJ2-7 | TRBV28 | ASSLGTSGTYEQY
TRBJ2-7 | TRBV9 | ASSLGGTEQY
TRBJ1-2 | TRBV27 | ASSRRQPKGTYGYT
TRBJ1-6 | TRBV6-4 | ASSGTGPLRSYNSPLH
TRBJ1-5 | TRBV25-1 | ASSEGLSNQPQH
TRBJ2-2 | TRBV15 | ATSRDTGAPVTGELF
TRBJ2-7 | TRBV6-2/TRBV6-3 | ASTPAGQGPYEQY
TRBJ2-7 | TRBV15 | ATSRDGSVEL
TRBJ1-4 | TRBV6-5 | ASSRHGRDEKLF
TRBJ1-1 | TRBV6-5 | ASSYSFTGNTEAF
TRBJ1-4 | TRBV7-8 | ASGGGYSNEKLF
TRBJ1-6 | TRBV27 | ASSLSTRHNSPLH
TRBJ2-7 | TRBV11-2 | ASSRRLAGSYEQY
TRBJ1-2 | TRBV13 | ASSLWVGPPYGYT